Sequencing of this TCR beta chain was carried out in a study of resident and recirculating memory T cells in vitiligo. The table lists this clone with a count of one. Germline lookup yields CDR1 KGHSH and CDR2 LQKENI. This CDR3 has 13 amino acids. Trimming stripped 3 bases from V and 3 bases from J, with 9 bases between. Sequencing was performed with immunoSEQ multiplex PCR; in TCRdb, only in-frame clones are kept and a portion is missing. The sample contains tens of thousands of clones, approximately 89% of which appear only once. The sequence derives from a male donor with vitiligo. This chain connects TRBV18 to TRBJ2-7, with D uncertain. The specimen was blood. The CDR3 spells CASSPIRLYEQYF. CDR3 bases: TGTGCCAGCTCACCCATTCGACTCTACGAGCAGTACTTC.